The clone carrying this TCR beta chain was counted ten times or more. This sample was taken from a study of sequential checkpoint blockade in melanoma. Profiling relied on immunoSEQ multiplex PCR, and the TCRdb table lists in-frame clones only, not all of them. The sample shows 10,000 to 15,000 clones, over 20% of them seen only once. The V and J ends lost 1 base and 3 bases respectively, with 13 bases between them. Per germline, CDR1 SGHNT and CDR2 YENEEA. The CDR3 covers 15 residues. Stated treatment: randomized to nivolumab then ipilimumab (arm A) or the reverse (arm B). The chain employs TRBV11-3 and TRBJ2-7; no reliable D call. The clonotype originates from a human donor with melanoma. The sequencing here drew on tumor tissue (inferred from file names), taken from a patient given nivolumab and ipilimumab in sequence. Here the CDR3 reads CASSLGISTLYEQYF. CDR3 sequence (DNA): TGTGCCAGCAGCTTAGGTATTTCAACACTCTACGAGCAGTACTTC. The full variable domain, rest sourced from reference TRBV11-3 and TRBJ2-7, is EAGVVQSPRYKIIEKKQPVAFWCNPISGHNTLYWYLQNLGQGPELLIRYENEEAVDDSQLPKDRFSAERLKGVDSTLKIQPAELGDSAVYLCASSLGISTLYEQYFGPGTRLTVT.